This is a list of T cell receptor beta chains from one sample in a study of cytomegalovirus exposure and HLA in healthy donors. Profiling relied on immunoSEQ multiplex PCR, and the TCRdb table lists in-frame clones only, not all of them. The sample includes 150,000 to 180,000 clones, less than 90% of them seen just once. Input material: PBMCs. The receptors come from a man aged 18 to 29 in good health and CMV-seropositive. Each CDR3 is given with its conserved first and last residue. A D gene is named only where the DNA matches it firmly. A row's size may be missing; if present it is once, few, many or a size class.

v_call	d_call	clone_size	cdr3_length	j_call	cdr3_nt	cdr3_aa
TRBV7-6	.	.	13	TRBJ1-1	TGTGCCAGCAGCCGCAGAATGAACACTGAAGCTTTCTTT	CASSRRMNTEAFF
TRBV11-3	TRBD1	.	17	TRBJ2-2	TGTGCCAGCAGCTTGAGCCCGGGACAGGGGAACACCGGGGAGCTGTTTTTT	CASSLSPGQGNTGELFF
TRBV19	TRBD2	.	17	TRBJ2-1	TGTGCCAGTAGTCCTACCCAACTAGCGGGAGTGCGGAATGAGCAGTTCTTC	CASSPTQLAGVRNEQFF
TRBV7-8	TRBD1	.	17	TRBJ1-2	TGTGCCAGCAGCCCGCCGGGACAGGGGGCGCCGGGCTATGGCTACACCTTC	CASSPPGQGAPGYGYTF
TRBV29-1	.	.	15	TRBJ1-4	TGCAGCGCCTCCTCGGTGGCAGGGGCGAATGAAAAACTGTTTTTT	CSASSVAGANEKLFF
TRBV25-1	.	once	15	TRBJ1-4	TGTGCCAGCAGTGTATTACGGGCAACTAATGAAAAACTGTTTTTT	CASSVLRATNEKLFF
TRBV6-1	TRBD1	.	14	TRBJ1-5	TGTGCCAGCAGCCTGAACAGGGGGGATCAGCCCCAGCATTTT	CASSLNRGDQPQHF
TRBV23-1	.	.	14	TRBJ2-1	TGCGCCAGCAGTCAACAGGGGATCTACAATGAGCAGTTCTTC	CASSQQGIYNEQFF
TRBV2	.	.	14	TRBJ2-7	TGTGCCAGCAGGGTGGAGGGCAGTACCTACGAGCAGTACTTC	CASRVEGSTYEQYF
TRBV25-1	TRBD1	.	15	TRBJ2-7	TGTGCCAGCAGTGAACGACAGGGATCCTCCTACGAGCAGTACTTC	CASSERQGSSYEQYF
TRBV7-9	TRBD1	.	15	TRBJ1-2	TGTGCCAGCAGCTTAGGTCTGGGGACAGGGGATGGCTACACCTTC	CASSLGLGTGDGYTF
TRBV7-3	TRBD2	.	15	TRBJ2-1	TGTGCCAGCAGCTTAAATCTGCCGGGGGGCAATGAGCAGTTCTTC	CASSLNLPGGNEQFF
TRBV19	TRBD1	.	16	TRBJ1-5	TGTGCCAGTAGTATATACACAGGGGCGAGCAATCAGCCCCAGCATTTT	CASSIYTGASNQPQHF
TRBV2	TRBD1	.	15	TRBJ1-1	TGTGCCAGCAGTACAGGGGGGCGTTTTGGAACTGAAGCTTTCTTT	CASSTGGRFGTEAFF
TRBV4-1	TRBD1	.	14	TRBJ1-1	TGCGCCAGCAGCCAGGGGACAGGGTTTGGTGAAGCTTTCTTT	CASSQGTGFGEAFF
TRBV4-3	TRBD2	.	15	TRBJ2-7	TGCGCCAGCAGCCAAGAGTCTAGCGGCTCCTACGAGCAGTACTTC	CASSQESSGSYEQYF
TRBV11-2	.	.	13	TRBJ1-2	TGTGCCAGCAGCCCCCGCAGGGACTATGGCTACACCTTC	CASSPRRDYGYTF
TRBV6-6	.	.	15	TRBJ1-2	TGTGCCAGCAGTTACTCGAGCGGGGGCAGCTATGGCTACACCTTC	CASSYSSGGSYGYTF
TRBV7-3	TRBD1	.	16	TRBJ1-1	TGTGCCAGCAGCTTAACTGCGACAGGGGGGAACACTGAAGCTTTCTTT	CASSLTATGGNTEAFF
TRBV4-1	.	.	17	TRBJ1-3	TGCGCCAGCAGCCTCTCGGGGTCCTCGAGCTCTGGAAACACCATATATTTT	CASSLSGSSSSGNTIYF
TRBV7-3	.	.	13	TRBJ1-2	TGTGCCAGCAGCTTGACAGAGGACTATGGCTACACCTTC	CASSLTEDYGYTF
TRBV6-5	.	.	15	TRBJ2-1	TGTGCCAGCAGTTACGAGCCGGGGGTTTACAATGAGCAGTTCTTC	CASSYEPGVYNEQFF
TRBV7-8	TRBD1	few	16	TRBJ1-4	TGTGCCAGCAGCCCAACGTCGGGGACAGGGGGCGGAAAACTGTTTTTT	CASSPTSGTGGGKLFF
TRBV23-1	.	once	18	TRBJ1-5	TGCGCCAGCAGTCAAGACCCCAACGAACGGGGATCGTATCAGCCCCAGCATTTT	CASSQDPNERGSYQPQHF
TRBV7-3	TRBD2	.	15	TRBJ2-5	TGTGCCAGCAGCTTAAGTAACGGGGGGGCAGAGACCCAGTACTTC	CASSLSNGGAETQYF
TRBV11-2	TRBD2	once	17	TRBJ2-7	TGTGCCAGCAGCCCGCAAGGGCGGGCTAGCGGGAGGGGAGAGCAGTACTTC	CASSPQGRASGRGEQYF
TRBV6-6	TRBD1	.	15	TRBJ1-6	TGTGCCAGCACGGAGACAGGGACCGATAATTCACCCCTCCACTTT	CASTETGTDNSPLHF
TRBV4-3	.	.	15	TRBJ2-6	TGCGCCAGCAGCCTGGAGCTAGGTGGGGCCAACGTCCTGACTTTC	CASSLELGGANVLTF
TRBV7-6	TRBD1	.	15	TRBJ1-4	TGTGCCAGCAGCTTAGGTATAGGGACAGATGAAAAACTGTTTTTT	CASSLGIGTDEKLFF
TRBV7-2	.	.	16	TRBJ2-2	TGTGCCAGCAGCTTAGGGTTAGCGGTTACGGTCGGGGAGCTGTTTTTT	CASSLGLAVTVGELFF
TRBV19	TRBD1	.	15	TRBJ2-1	TGTGCCAGTAGTCAACAGGGGGTCCCCTACAATGAGCAGTTCTTC	CASSQQGVPYNEQFF
TRBV12-5	.	few	14	TRBJ2-7	TGTGCTAGTGGTTTGGCCCTAGGCGAGTACGAGCAGTACTTC	CASGLALGEYEQYF
TRBV13	TRBD2	.	15	TRBJ2-7	TGTGCCAGCAGCTTAAGCGGGAGGGCCTTGGACGAGCAGTACTTC	CASSLSGRALDEQYF
TRBV7-9	.	.	13	TRBJ2-5	TGTGCCAGCAGCTACGAGGGTCTAGAGACCCAGTACTTC	CASSYEGLETQYF
TRBV6-1	.	.	14	TRBJ2-1	TGTGCCATCCAAAACAGGGCCTCCTACAATGAGCAGTTCTTC	CAIQNRASYNEQFF
TRBV6-1	.	.	14	TRBJ2-7	TGTGCCAGCAGTGAGCCAGGGATCTCCTACGAGCAGTACTTC	CASSEPGISYEQYF
TRBV2	.	.	15	TRBJ2-1	TGTGCCAGCAGCGCCGTTGGTGTCCCCCGCAACAAGCAGTTCTTC	CASSAVGVPRNKQFF
TRBV6-1	.	once	12	TRBJ2-3	TGTGCCAGCAGTGGGGGGGCAGATACGCAGTATTTT	CASSGGADTQYF
TRBV7-2	.	.	15	TRBJ1-1	TGTGCCAGCAGCTTAAGCGGAGGCATGAACACTGAAGCTTTCTTT	CASSLSGGMNTEAFF
TRBV19	TRBD2	.	15	TRBJ2-1	TGTGCCAGTAACCCTCGACTAGCGGCCGGCAATGAGCAGTTCTTC	CASNPRLAAGNEQFF
TRBV19	.	few	12	TRBJ1-1	TGTGCCAGTAGTATCGTGAACACTGAAGCTTTCTTT	CASSIVNTEAFF
TRBV27	.	.	13	TRBJ2-7	TGTGCCAGCACTGACAGGAACTCCTACGAGCAGTACTTC	CASTDRNSYEQYF
TRBV7-2	TRBD1	.	14	TRBJ1-1	TGTGCCAGCAGCTACGGACAGGGACGCACTGAAGCTTTCTTT	CASSYGQGRTEAFF
TRBV18	.	.	15	TRBJ1-1	TGTGCCAGCTCCCCCAGGGAGGGTTTGAACACTGAAGCTTTCTTT	CASSPREGLNTEAFF
TRBV6-5	TRBD1	.	15	TRBJ2-1	TGTGCCAGCAGTTACACCGGGACAGGGGTCAATGAGCAGTTCTTC	CASSYTGTGVNEQFF
TRBV27	.	.	14	TRBJ2-7	TGTGCCAGCAGCCCCGGGCTAGCGACCTACGAGCAGTACTTC	CASSPGLATYEQYF
TRBV11-2	TRBD1	.	15	TRBJ2-2	TGTGCCAGCAGCTTAAACAGGGGGGACACCGGGGAGCTGTTTTTT	CASSLNRGDTGELFF
TRBV6-5	.	.	14	TRBJ1-1	TGTGCCAGCAGCGAGATTCCGAGGAGTACTGAAGCTTTCTTT	CASSEIPRSTEAFF